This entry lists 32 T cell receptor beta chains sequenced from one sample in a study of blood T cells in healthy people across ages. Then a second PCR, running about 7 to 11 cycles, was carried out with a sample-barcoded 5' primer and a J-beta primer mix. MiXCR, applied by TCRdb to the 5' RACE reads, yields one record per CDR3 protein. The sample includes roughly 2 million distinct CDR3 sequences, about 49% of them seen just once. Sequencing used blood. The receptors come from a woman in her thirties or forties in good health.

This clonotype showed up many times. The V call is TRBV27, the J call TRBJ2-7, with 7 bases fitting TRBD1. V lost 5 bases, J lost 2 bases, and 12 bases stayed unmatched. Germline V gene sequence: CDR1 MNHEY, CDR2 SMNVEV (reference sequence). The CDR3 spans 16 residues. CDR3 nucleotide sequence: TGTGCCAGCAGTGTCCTTCCGGGACAGTTCCCCTACGAGCAGTACTTC. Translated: CASSVLPGQFPYEQYF.

The CDR3 coding sequence is TGTGCCACCAGTGATTCTGGTCCATTGGGCACAGATACGCAGTATTTT. It specifies CATSDSGPLGTDTQYF. The V call is TRBV24-1, the J call TRBJ2-3, with D hard to call. The germline V gene has CDR1 KGHDR and CDR2 SFDVKD. V dropped 2 bases and J dropped 1 base, with 12 bases sitting between them. This CDR3 region has 16 residues.

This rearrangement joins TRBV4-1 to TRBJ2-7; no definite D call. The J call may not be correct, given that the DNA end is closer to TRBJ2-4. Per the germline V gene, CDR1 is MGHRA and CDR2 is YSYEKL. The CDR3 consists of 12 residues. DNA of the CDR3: TGCGCCAGCAGCCAAGAGACGGACATTCAGTACTTC. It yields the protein CASSQETDIQYF.

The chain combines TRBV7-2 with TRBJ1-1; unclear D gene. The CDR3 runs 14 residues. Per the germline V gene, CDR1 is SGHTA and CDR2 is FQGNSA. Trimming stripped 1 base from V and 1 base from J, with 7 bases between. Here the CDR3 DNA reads TGTGCCAGCAGCTTAGATGTCAGGAACACTGAAGCTTTCTTT. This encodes CASSLDVRNTEAFF.

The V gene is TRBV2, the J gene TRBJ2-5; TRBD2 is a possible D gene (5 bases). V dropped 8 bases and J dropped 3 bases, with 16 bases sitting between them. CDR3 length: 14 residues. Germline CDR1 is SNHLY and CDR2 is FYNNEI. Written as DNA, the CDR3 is TGTGCCAGCGTGCAAGGACTGTTGAAAGAGACCCAGTACTTC. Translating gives CASVQGLLKETQYF.

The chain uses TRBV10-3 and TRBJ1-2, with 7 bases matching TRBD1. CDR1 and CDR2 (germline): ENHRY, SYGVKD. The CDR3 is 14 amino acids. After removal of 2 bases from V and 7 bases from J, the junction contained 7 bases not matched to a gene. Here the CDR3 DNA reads TGTGCCATCAGTGAGCAGACAGGGCCAAGTGGCTACACCTTC. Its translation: CAISEQTGPSGYTF.

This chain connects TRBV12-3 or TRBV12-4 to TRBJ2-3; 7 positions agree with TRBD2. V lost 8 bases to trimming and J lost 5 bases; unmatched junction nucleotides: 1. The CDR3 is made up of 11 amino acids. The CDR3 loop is CASWGGDTQYF. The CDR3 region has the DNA TGTGCCAGCTGGGGGGGAGATACGCAGTATTTT.

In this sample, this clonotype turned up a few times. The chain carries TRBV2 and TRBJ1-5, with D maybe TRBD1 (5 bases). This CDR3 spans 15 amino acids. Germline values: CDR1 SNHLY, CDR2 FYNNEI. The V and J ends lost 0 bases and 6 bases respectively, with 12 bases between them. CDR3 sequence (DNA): TGTGCCAGCAGTGAAGCGGCCGGGGGTCTTCAGCCCCAGCATTTT. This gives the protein CASSEAAGGLQPQHF.

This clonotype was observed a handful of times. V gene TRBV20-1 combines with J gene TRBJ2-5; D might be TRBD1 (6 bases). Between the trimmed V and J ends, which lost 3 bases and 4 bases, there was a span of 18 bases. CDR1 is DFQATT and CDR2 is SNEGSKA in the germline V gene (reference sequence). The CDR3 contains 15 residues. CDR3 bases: TGCAGTGCTAGTCCTCAGGGGATTCGGCGAGAGACCCAGTACTTC. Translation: CSASPQGIRRETQYF.

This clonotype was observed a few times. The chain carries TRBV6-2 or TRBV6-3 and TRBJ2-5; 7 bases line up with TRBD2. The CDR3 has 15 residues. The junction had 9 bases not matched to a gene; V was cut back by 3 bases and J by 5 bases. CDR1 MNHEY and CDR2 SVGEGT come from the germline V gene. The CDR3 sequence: CASSYRLAAVETQYF. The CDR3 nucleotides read TGTGCCAGCAGTTATCGACTAGCTGCCGTGGAGACCCAGTACTTC.

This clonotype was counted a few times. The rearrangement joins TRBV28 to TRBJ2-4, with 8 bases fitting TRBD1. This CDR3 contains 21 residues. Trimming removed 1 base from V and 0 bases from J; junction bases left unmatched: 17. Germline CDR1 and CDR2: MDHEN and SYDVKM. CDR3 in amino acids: CASSLSNPGQEISLAKNIQYF. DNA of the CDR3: TGTGCCAGCAGTTTATCCAACCCGGGACAGGAAATCTCCCTAGCCAAAAACATTCAGTACTTC. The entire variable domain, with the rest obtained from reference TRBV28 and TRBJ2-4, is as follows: DVKVTQSSRYLVKRTGEKVFLECVQDMDHENMFWYRQDPGLGLRLIYFSYDVKMKEKGDIPEGYSVSREKKERFSLILESASTNQTSMYLCASSLSNPGQEISLAKNIQYFGAGTRLSVL.

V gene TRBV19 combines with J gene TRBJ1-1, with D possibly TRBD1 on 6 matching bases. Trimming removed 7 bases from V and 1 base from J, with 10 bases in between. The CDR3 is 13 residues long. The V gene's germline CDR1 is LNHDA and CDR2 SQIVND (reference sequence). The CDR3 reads CASTARGNTEAFF. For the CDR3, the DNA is TGTGCCAGTACAGCCAGGGGGAACACTGAAGCTTTCTTT.

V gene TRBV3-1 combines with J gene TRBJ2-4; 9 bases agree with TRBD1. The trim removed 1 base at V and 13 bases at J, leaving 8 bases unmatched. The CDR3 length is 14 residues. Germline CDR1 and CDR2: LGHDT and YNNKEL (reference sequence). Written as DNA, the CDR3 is TGTGCCAGCAGCCAAGGGACAGGGGTAGTAAGCCAGTACTTC. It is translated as CASSQGTGVVSQYF.

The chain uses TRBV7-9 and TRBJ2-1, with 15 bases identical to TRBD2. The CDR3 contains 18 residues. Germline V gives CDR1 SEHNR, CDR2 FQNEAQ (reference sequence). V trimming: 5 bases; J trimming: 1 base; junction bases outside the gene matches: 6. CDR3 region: CASSGLAGGAPSYNEQFF. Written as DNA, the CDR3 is TGTGCCAGCAGCGGACTAGCGGGGGGGGCTCCTTCCTACAATGAGCAGTTCTTC.

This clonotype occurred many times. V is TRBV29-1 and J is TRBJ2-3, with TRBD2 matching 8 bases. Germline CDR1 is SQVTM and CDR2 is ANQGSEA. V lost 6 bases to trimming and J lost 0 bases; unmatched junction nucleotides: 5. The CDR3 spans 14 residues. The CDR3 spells CSVGAGASTDTQYF. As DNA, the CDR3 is TGCAGCGTCGGAGCGGGGGCGAGCACAGATACGCAGTATTTT.

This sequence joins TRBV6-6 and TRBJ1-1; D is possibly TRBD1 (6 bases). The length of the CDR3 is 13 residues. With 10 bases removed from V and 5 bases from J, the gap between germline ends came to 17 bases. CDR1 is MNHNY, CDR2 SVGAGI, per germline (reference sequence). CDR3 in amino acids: CATVGGIRTEAFF. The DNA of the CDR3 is TGTGCCACAGTAGGGGGTATTCGTACTGAAGCTTTCTTT.

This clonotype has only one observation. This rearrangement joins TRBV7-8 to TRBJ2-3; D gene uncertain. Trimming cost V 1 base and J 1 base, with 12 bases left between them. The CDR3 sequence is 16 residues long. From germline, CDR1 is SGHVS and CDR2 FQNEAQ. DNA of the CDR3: TGTGCCAGCAGCTTAGATCCCAGCTTTCGCACAGATACGCAGTATTTT. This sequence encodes CASSLDPSFRTDTQYF.

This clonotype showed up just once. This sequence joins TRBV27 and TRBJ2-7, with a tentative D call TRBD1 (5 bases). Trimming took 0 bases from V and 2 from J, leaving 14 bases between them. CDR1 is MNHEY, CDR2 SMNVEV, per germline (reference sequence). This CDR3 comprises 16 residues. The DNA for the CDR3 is TGTGCCAGCAGTTTATCGTGGCAGGGCCTCCCCTACGAGCAGTACTTC. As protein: CASSLSWQGLPYEQYF.

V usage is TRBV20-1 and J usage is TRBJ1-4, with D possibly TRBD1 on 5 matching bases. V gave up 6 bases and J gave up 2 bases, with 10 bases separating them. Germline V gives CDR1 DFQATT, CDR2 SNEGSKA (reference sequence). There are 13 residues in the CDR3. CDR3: CSAVGPTNEKLFF. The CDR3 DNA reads TGCAGTGCGGTGGGGCCCACTAATGAAAAACTGTTTTTT.

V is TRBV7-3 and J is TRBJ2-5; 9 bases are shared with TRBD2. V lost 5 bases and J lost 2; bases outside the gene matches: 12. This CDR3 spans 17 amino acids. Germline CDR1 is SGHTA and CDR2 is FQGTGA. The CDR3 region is CASSIGRGLAGQETQYF. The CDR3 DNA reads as TGTGCCAGCAGCATAGGTCGGGGTCTAGCGGGGCAAGAGACCCAGTACTTC.

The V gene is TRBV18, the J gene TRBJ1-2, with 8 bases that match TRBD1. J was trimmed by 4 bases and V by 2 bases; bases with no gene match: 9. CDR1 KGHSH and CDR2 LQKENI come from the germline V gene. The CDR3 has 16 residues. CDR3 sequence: CASSPRRQGWPYGYTF. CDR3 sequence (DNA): TGTGCCAGCTCACCAAGACGACAGGGGTGGCCCTATGGCTACACCTTC.

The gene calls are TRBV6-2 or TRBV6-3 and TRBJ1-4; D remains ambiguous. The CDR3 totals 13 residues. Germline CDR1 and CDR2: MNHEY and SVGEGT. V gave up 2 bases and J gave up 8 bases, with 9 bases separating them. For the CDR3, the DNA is TGTGCCAGCAGTTACGAAGGCGGAGAAAAACTGTTTTTT. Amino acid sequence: CASSYEGGEKLFF.

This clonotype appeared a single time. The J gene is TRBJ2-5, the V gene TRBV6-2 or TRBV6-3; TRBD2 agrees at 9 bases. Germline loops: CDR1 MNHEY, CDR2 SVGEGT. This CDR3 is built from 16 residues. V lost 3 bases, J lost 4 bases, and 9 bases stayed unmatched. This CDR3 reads CASSYSGLAQAETQYF. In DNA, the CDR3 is TGTGCCAGCAGTTATTCGGGACTAGCCCAAGCAGAGACCCAGTACTTC.

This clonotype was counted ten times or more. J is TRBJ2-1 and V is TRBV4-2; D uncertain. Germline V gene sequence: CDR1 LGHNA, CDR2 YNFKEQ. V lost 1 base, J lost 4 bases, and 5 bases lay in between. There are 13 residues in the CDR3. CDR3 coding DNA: TGTGCCAGCAGCCAAGGAGGTTACAATGAGCAGTTCTTC. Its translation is CASSQGGYNEQFF.

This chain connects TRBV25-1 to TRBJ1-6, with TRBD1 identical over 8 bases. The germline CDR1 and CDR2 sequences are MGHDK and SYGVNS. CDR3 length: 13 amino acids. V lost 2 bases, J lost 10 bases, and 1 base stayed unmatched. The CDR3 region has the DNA TGTGCCAGCAGTGAAAGACAGGGGTCACCCCTCCACTTT. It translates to CASSERQGSPLHF.

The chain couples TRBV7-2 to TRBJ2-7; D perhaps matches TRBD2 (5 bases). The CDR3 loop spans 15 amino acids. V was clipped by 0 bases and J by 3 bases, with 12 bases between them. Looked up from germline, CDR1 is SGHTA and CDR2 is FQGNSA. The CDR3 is CASSLARRGYYEQYF. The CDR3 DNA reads TGTGCCAGCAGCTTAGCGCGAAGAGGGTACTACGAGCAGTACTTC.

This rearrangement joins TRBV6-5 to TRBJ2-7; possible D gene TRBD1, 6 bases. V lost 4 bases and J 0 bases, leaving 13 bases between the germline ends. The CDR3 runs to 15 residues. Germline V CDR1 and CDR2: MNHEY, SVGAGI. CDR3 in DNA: TGTGCCAGCAGTTCCATCAGGGGATCCTCCTACGAGCAGTACTTC. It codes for CASSSIRGSSYEQYF.

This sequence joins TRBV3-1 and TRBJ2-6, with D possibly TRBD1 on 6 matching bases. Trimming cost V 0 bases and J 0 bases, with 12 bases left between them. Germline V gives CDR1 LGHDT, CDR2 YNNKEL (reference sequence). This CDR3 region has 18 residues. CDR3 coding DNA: TGTGCCAGCAGCCAAGATATCGGACAGTCCTCTGGGGCCAACGTCCTGACTTTC. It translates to CASSQDIGQSSGANVLTF.

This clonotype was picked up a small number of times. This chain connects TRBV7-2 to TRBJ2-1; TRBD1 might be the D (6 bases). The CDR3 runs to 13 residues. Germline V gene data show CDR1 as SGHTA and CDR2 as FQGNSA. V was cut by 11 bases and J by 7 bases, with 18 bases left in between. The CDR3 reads CAARPGASNEQFF. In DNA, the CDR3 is TGTGCCGCACGGCCAGGGGCATCGAATGAGCAGTTCTTC.

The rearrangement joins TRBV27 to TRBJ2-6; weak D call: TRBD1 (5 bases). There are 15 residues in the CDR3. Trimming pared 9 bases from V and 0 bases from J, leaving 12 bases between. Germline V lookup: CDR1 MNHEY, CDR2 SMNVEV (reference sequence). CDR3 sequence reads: CASQAGFSGANVLTF. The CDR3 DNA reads TGTGCCAGTCAAGCAGGGTTCTCTGGGGCCAACGTCCTGACTTTC.

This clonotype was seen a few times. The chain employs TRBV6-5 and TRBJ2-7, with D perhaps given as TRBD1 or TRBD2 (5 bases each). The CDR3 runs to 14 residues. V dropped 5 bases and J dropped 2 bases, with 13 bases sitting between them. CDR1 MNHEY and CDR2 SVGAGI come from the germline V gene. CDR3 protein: CASSRAGTAYEQYF. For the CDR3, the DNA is TGTGCCAGCAGTCGAGCTGGGACGGCCTACGAGCAGTACTTC.

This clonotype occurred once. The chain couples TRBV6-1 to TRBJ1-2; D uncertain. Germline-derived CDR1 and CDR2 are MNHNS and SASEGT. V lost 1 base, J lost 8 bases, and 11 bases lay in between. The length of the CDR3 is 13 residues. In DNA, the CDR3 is TGTGCCAGCAGTGAAGGTGTATATGGAGGCTACACCTTC. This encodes CASSEGVYGGYTF.